A selection of T cell receptor beta chains follows, all from one sample in a study of naive and memory T cell subsets. Each CDR3 protein gets one entry after TCRdb re-called the UMI-ligation and nested PCR reads with MiXCR. The sample carries roughly 150,000 distinct CDR3 sequences, 20% to 25% recorded once. The sample was naive CD4+ T cells from blood. The origin of the receptors is a human donor in good health. CDR3s include the opening cysteine and the closing phenylalanine or tryptophan. A D gene is named only where the DNA matches it firmly. Size tells how often a clone was seen (once, few, many) or the class of an expanded clone, and some rows leave it out.

V	D	J	size	CDR3	DNA
TRBV4-1	TRBD1	TRBJ2-3	many	CASSQDGTGGASDTQYF	TGCGCCAGCAGCCAAGATGGGACAGGGGGCGCATCAGATACGCAGTATTTT
TRBV6-6	TRBD1	TRBJ2-5	-	CASSYSGQGYQETQYF	TGTGCCAGCAGTTACTCGGGACAGGGCTATCAAGAGACCCAGTACTTC
TRBV5-1	-	TRBJ2-7	few	CASSLDFLAKRGEQYF	TGCGCCAGCAGCTTGGACTTTCTAGCGAAACGCGGCGAGCAGTACTTC
TRBV6-5	TRBD2	TRBJ2-2	few	CASTLAGGTGELFF	TGTGCCAGCACCCTAGCGGGAGGAACCGGGGAGCTGTTTTTT
TRBV27	TRBD2	TRBJ2-3	-	CASSLYSASGSTDTQYF	TGTGCCAGCAGTTTATATAGTGCTAGCGGCAGCACAGATACGCAGTATTTT
TRBV9	-	TRBJ2-5	few	CASSVDRQETQYF	TGTGCCAGCAGCGTAGACAGACAAGAGACCCAGTACTTC
TRBV28	TRBD2	TRBJ2-7	-	CASSSGRLAGLRYEQYF	TGTGCCAGCAGTTCAGGACGTCTAGCGGGCCTTCGCTACGAGCAGTACTTC
TRBV28	TRBD2	TRBJ2-3	few	CASSTPGVAGAYF	TGTGCCAGCAGTACACCAGGGGTAGCGGGAGCGTATTTT
TRBV3-1	-	TRBJ1-3	-	CASSQAARPTNTIYF	TGTGCCAGCAGCCAAGCGGCTAGGCCTACAAACACCATATATTTT
TRBV12-3/TRBV12-4	-	TRBJ2-1	many	CASSLSQLYNEQFF	TGTGCCAGCAGTTTAAGCCAACTGTACAATGAGCAGTTCTTC
TRBV6-5	-	TRBJ2-1	-	CASSHRDGNEQFF	TGTGCCAGCAGTCACCGGGACGGGAATGAGCAGTTCTTC
TRBV20-1	-	TRBJ2-1	few	CSAREQVTEQFF	TGCAGTGCTAGAGAGCAGGTAACTGAGCAGTTCTTC
TRBV3-1	-	TRBJ2-2	few	CASSQARVTGELFF	TGTGCCAGCAGCCAAGCCAGGGTCACCGGGGAGCTGTTTTTT
TRBV27	-	TRBJ1-5	-	CASSFLAGHNQPQHF	TGTGCCAGCAGTTTCCTGGCAGGGCACAATCAGCCCCAGCATTTT
TRBV5-8	-	TRBJ1-4	few	CASRLAGEEKLFF	TGTGCCAGCCGATTGGCGGGAGAGGAAAAACTGTTTTTT
TRBV27	TRBD1	TRBJ2-7	few	CASSFMGRGTGYYEQYF	TGTGCCAGCAGCTTTATGGGCCGCGGGACAGGGTACTACGAGCAGTACTTC
TRBV25-1	-	TRBJ1-6	few	CASSHGNRANNSPLHF	TGTGCCAGCAGTCACGGGAACAGGGCGAATAATTCACCCCTCCACTTT
TRBV20-1	-	TRBJ2-3	few	CSAPQSQRSTDTQYF	TGCAGTGCTCCACAAAGTCAACGGAGCACAGATACGCAGTATTTT
TRBV7-9	-	TRBJ2-7	few	CASSLVSSETYEQYF	TGTGCCAGCAGCTTAGTTTCGTCCGAAACCTACGAGCAGTACTTC
TRBV25-1	TRBD2	TRBJ2-4	-	CASSENTSGNKNIQYF	TGTGCCAGCAGTGAGAACACTAGCGGGAATAAAAACATTCAGTACTTC
TRBV7-9	-	TRBJ2-1	-	CASTQEGGTWDNEQFF	TGTGCCAGCACCCAGGAGGGCGGGACCTGGGACAATGAGCAGTTCTTC
TRBV27	-	TRBJ2-1	few	CASRPGNYNEQFF	TGTGCCAGCAGACCCGGGAACTACAATGAGCAGTTCTTC
TRBV6-1	-	TRBJ2-5	-	CASSGLLQETQYF	TGTGCCAGCAGTGGGCTCCTTCAAGAGACCCAGTACTTC
TRBV29-1	-	TRBJ2-3	-	CSVGKLKPDTQYF	TGCAGCGTCGGGAAACTGAAGCCAGATACGCAGTATTTT
TRBV19	TRBD2	TRBJ2-1	-	CASSIVGLAEAEQFF	TGTGCCAGTAGTATCGTTGGACTAGCGGAAGCTGAGCAGTTCTTC
TRBV6-5	-	TRBJ2-5	-	CASSYSQGRETQYF	TGTGCCAGCAGTTACTCGCAGGGGCGGGAGACCCAGTACTTC
TRBV20-1	-	TRBJ2-3	-	CSASPQVTDTQYF	TGCAGTGCTAGCCCGCAGGTCACAGATACGCAGTATTTT
TRBV20-1	-	TRBJ2-5	many	CSVPGEIQETQYF	TGCAGTGTCCCTGGTGAGATCCAAGAGACCCAGTACTTC
TRBV2	-	TRBJ1-2	-	CASSRDYREGGYTF	TGTGCCAGCAGTAGGGACTACAGGGAAGGAGGCTACACCTTC
TRBV29-1	-	TRBJ1-6	-	CSVLGDGTIGALHF	TGCAGCGTCCTAGGGGACGGCACCATTGGGGCCCTCCACTTT
TRBV20-1	-	TRBJ2-7	few	CSASHRDREVLSSYEQYF	TGCAGTGCTTCCCATCGGGATAGGGAAGTGCTCAGCTCCTACGAGCAGTACTTC
TRBV12-3/TRBV12-4	-	TRBJ2-1	-	CASSKRDPGGNERFF	TGTGCCAGCAGCAAAAGGGACCCGGGGGGCAATGAGCGGTTCTTC
TRBV27	TRBD1	TRBJ2-7	many	CAIKRQGAYEQYF	TGTGCCATAAAGAGACAGGGGGCCTACGAGCAGTACTTC
TRBV7-2	-	TRBJ2-1	-	CASSLIDGVSHQFF	TGTGCCAGCAGCTTAATCGACGGTGTTTCCCACCAGTTCTTC
TRBV7-2	TRBD2	TRBJ2-7	-	CAGSPGLAGSYEQYF	TGTGCCGGCAGCCCAGGACTAGCGGGCTCCTACGAGCAGTACTTC
TRBV5-1	-	TRBJ2-6	-	CASREGVTGANVLTF	TGCGCCAGCAGGGAGGGGGTCACTGGGGCCAACGTCCTGACTTTC
TRBV25-1	-	TRBJ2-7	-	CASSEYGANHEQYF	TGTGCCAGCAGTGAATACGGGGCGAATCACGAGCAGTACTTC
TRBV12-3/TRBV12-4	-	TRBJ2-7	few	CASSLGGAGLGEQYF	TGTGCCAGCAGTTTAGGGGGGGCAGGGTTGGGGGAGCAGTACTTC
TRBV27	TRBD1	TRBJ1-4	-	CASSTRQGASIMFF	TGTGCCAGCAGTACCCGACAGGGAGCCTCGATCATGTTTTTT
TRBV6-5	-	TRBJ2-3	-	CASSRDTTDTQYF	TGTGCCAGCAGTAGGGACACCACAGATACGCAGTATTTT
TRBV20-1	TRBD2	TRBJ2-5	many	CSASVLAVQTPGYF	TGCAGTGCTAGTGTACTAGCGGTCCAAACACCGGGGTACTTC
TRBV5-5	-	TRBJ1-4	many	CASSLVTVNEKLFF	TGTGCCAGCAGCTTGGTCACTGTGAATGAAAAACTGTTTTTT
TRBV9	-	TRBJ2-7	-	CASSKATGPSSYEQYF	TGTGCCAGCAGCAAGGCCACGGGACCGAGCTCCTACGAGCAGTACTTC
TRBV29-1	-	TRBJ1-1	-	CSAITGPGGFEAFF	TGCAGCGCCATAACAGGACCCGGGGGATTTGAAGCTTTCTTT
TRBV24-1	-	TRBJ2-1	-	CATSDPQRTGGEQFF	TGTGCCACCAGTGATCCCCAGCGGACCGGCGGTGAGCAGTTCTTC
TRBV9	-	TRBJ2-2	few	CASSAGRRGTGELFF	TGTGCCAGCAGCGCCGGACGCAGGGGCACCGGGGAGCTGTTTTTT
TRBV20-1	-	TRBJ2-7	few	CSAGGTKEQYF	TGCAGTGCGGGAGGGACAAAGGAGCAGTACTTC
TRBV20-1	-	TRBJ2-3	few	CSAGTGDLDTQYF	TGCAGTGCCGGGACCGGGGACTTGGATACGCAGTATTTT
TRBV12-3/TRBV12-4	TRBD1	TRBJ1-2	-	CASSNDRGWVYGYTF	TGTGCCAGCAGCAATGACAGGGGCTGGGTCTATGGCTACACCTTC
TRBV3-1	TRBD1	TRBJ1-5	-	CASSRDRGYQPQHF	TGTGCCAGCAGCCGGGACAGGGGTTACCAGCCCCAGCATTTT
TRBV6-2/TRBV6-3	-	TRBJ2-1	-	CASSNSPPPEQFF	TGTGCCAGCAGTAACAGTCCCCCGCCTGAGCAGTTCTTC
TRBV18	-	TRBJ1-1	many	CASSPQDGSLTEAFF	TGTGCCAGCTCACCACAGGACGGGAGTTTGACTGAAGCTTTCTTT
TRBV20-1	TRBD2	TRBJ2-1	few	CSASEPSGGGYGEQFF	TGCAGTGCTAGTGAGCCTAGTGGGGGAGGGTACGGTGAGCAGTTCTTC
TRBV6-5	TRBD2	TRBJ2-2	few	CASSYQGLALGELFF	TGTGCCAGCAGTTACCAAGGACTAGCTCTCGGGGAGCTGTTTTTT
TRBV29-1	-	TRBJ1-3	few	CSVEWGSGNTIYF	TGCAGCGTTGAATGGGGATCTGGAAACACCATATATTTT
TRBV27	-	TRBJ2-3	many	CASSSRPDTTDTQYF	TGTGCCAGCAGTTCGAGACCCGATACTACAGATACGCAGTATTTT
TRBV12-3/TRBV12-4	-	TRBJ1-1	few	CASTHGTRNTEAFF	TGTGCCAGCACCCACGGGACAAGGAACACTGAAGCTTTCTTT
TRBV18	-	TRBJ2-5	many	CASSPSVGAVETQYF	TGTGCCAGCTCACCATCCGTTGGGGCGGTGGAGACCCAGTACTTC
TRBV25-1	-	TRBJ2-7	many	CASSGGLGERQREQYF	TGTGCCAGCAGTGGCGGCTTGGGGGAGAGACAACGAGAGCAGTACTTC
TRBV11-2	-	TRBJ2-4	-	CASSSPLTGAKNIQYF	TGTGCCAGCAGCTCCCCACTTACGGGAGCGAAGAACATTCAGTACTTC